This T cell receptor beta chain was sequenced for a study of blood T cell repertoires in COVID-19. Background on the study: The cDNA or gDNA used as material had been derived from T cells, B-cell-depleted T cells, or PBMCs.

Libraries were prepared by immunoSEQ multiplex PCR; TCRdb keeps only in-frame clonotypes and omits some of them. Counted here are tens of thousands of clones, about 85% occurring once; the ten biggest clones make up 4% to 5.5%. The CDR3 loop spans 16 amino acids. V trimming: 3 bases; J trimming: 3 bases; junction bases outside the gene matches: 7. In germline, CDR1 is SGHTA, CDR2 FQGNSA. The TCR sequence derives from an elderly man with acute or convalescent COVID-19. Sequenced: peripheral blood. The J gene is TRBJ2-7, the V gene TRBV7-2, with 11 bases matching TRBD2. CDR3 loop: CASSFTSGSRFYEQYF. CDR3 nucleotides: TGTGCCAGCAGCTTCACTAGCGGGAGTCGATTCTACGAGCAGTACTTC.